One and the same sample provided the 24 T cell receptor beta chains below, sequenced in a study of Ad26.COV2.S vaccination and SARS-CoV-2 variants listed by TCRdb under 2021. This specimen's treatment or condition label, per the study, means: some 20 received Ad26.COV2.S at low or high dose, single or two shots; about five received placebo; per-sample allocation not given. Repertoires of vaccine and placebo recipients were sequenced from samples collected on day 63 after the first injection. The method was the immunoSEQ multiplex PCR assay. TCRdb took over this immuneACCESS table, retaining in-frame rearrangements with V and J assigned. Such tables are incomplete; in checked studies, under half of the missing clones stem from an unresolved V gene, and the remainder is unexplained. The sample yields fewer than 400,000 clones; about 86% were counted once. 1.9% of the sample is in the top ten clones.

The material sequenced was peripheral blood, taken in a trial of Ad26.COV2.S vaccine versus placebo. These receptors were taken from a person aged 18-60 years who received the Ad26.COV2.S COVID-19 vaccine or a placebo.

The chain employs TRBV18 and TRBJ1-1; maybe TRBD1 (6 bases). The CDR3 is 13 residues long. Trimming removed 8 bases at V and 7 bases at J, with 17 bases between. Germline V gene sequence: CDR1 KGHSH, CDR2 LQKENI. CDR3 amino acids: CASTQGPAFEAFF. CDR3 DNA sequence: TGTGCCAGCACACAGGGCCCCGCCTTTGAAGCTTTCTTT.

This clone appeared once. V gene TRBV7-2 combines with J gene TRBJ1-5; 8 nucleotides match TRBD1. Per the germline V gene, CDR1 is SGHTA and CDR2 is FQGNSA. CDR3 length: 14 residues. With V trimmed by 4 bases and J by 4 bases, 3 bases remained unmatched. In DNA, the CDR3 is TGTGCCAGCAGCTCAGGACAGGGTAATCAGCCCCAGCATTTT. Translating it yields CASSSGQGNQPQHF.

This sequence joins TRBV5-5 and TRBJ1-2; maybe TRBD1 (6 bases). Germline V gene sequence: CDR1 SGHKS, CDR2 YYEKEE (reference sequence). The CDR3 sequence is 15 residues long. Trimming shortened V by 4 bases and J by 0 bases, and 13 bases separated the two germline ends. CDR3 sequence reads: CASSTGQTTNYGYTF. DNA for the CDR3: TGTGCCAGCAGCACTGGACAGACAACTAACTATGGCTACACCTTC. The whole variable domain, remainder taken from reference TRBV5-5 and TRBJ1-2, is DAGVTQSPTHLIKTRGQQVTLRCSPISGHKSVSWYQQVLGQGPQFIFQYYEKEERGRGNFPDRFSARQFPNYSSELNVNALLLGDSALYLCASSTGQTTNYGYTFGSGTRLTVV.

CDR3 protein: CASSPHRSEETQYF. CDR3 nucleotides: TGTGCCAGCAGCCCTCATCGGTCAGAAGAGACCCAGTACTTC. V gene TRBV7-9 combines with J gene TRBJ2-5; D remains unclear. The CDR3 is made up of 14 amino acids. Germline V gives CDR1 SEHNR, CDR2 FQNEAQ (reference sequence). V was pared by 5 bases and J by 3 bases, with 13 bases between.

This clone has just one count. V gene TRBV30 combines with J gene TRBJ1-5; no definite D call. Germline CDR1 reads GTSNPN; CDR2 reads SVGIG (reference sequence). The V end was cut by 3 bases, the J end by 3 bases, with 12 bases between. This CDR3 region has 14 residues. The CDR3 protein is CAWSARSSNQPQHF. CDR3 in DNA: TGTGCCTGGAGCGCAAGAAGTTCCAATCAGCCCCAGCATTTT.

The chain employs TRBV30 and TRBJ1-6; the D is unclear. The germline V and J ends were trimmed by 0 bases and 8 bases, with 14 bases remaining between them. CDR3 size: 15 residues. CDR1 and CDR2 from the germline V gene are GTSNPN and SVGIG (reference sequence). The CDR3 sequence is CAWSVSVTAHSPLHF. Here the CDR3 DNA reads TGTGCCTGGAGTGTATCCGTGACGGCCCATTCACCCCTCCACTTT.

The chain joins TRBV5-8 to TRBJ2-3, with a possible D match to TRBD2 (7 bases). The CDR3 covers 16 residues. V lost 4 bases and J lost 5, with 20 bases in between. From germline, CDR1 is SGHTS and CDR2 YDEGEE. The CDR3 reads CASSPRGGGVEDTQYF. The CDR3 region has the DNA TGTGCCAGCAGCCCTCGGGGAGGGGGAGTTGAAGATACGCAGTATTTT.

The chain combines TRBV30 with TRBJ1-5; D is ambiguous. The CDR3 length is 14 residues. CDR1 and CDR2 from the germline V gene are GTSNPN and SVGIG (reference sequence). Trimming took 0 bases from V and 3 from J, leaving 9 bases between them. The CDR3 here is CAWSVLTDNQPQHF. CDR3 sequence (DNA): TGTGCCTGGAGTGTACTAACAGACAATCAGCCCCAGCATTTT.

V usage is TRBV9 and J usage is TRBJ1-1; the D is unclear. The CDR3 has 14 residues. V lost 0 bases and J lost 5, with 11 bases in between. The germline gives CDR1 SGDLS, CDR2 YYNGEE. Here the CDR3 reads CASSVGVGGTEAFF. In DNA form, the CDR3 reads TGTGCCAGCAGCGTAGGGGTGGGCGGGACTGAAGCTTTCTTT. Full variable domain (missing parts from reference TRBV9 and TRBJ1-1): DSGVTQTPKHLITATGQRVTLRCSPRSGDLSVYWYQQSLDQGLQFLIQYYNGEERAKGNILERFSAQQFPDLHSELNLSSLELGDSALYFCASSVGVGGTEAFFGQGTRLTVV.

V gene TRBV21-1 combines with J gene TRBJ2-1; TRBD1, the table's D call, was not compared with the DNA. TRBV21-1 is termed a pseudogene. The CDR3 sequence is 15 residues long. DNA for the CDR3: TGTGCCAGCAGACTCGGAGACCAGCCTAAGGGGGAGCAGTTCTTC. It translates to CASRLGDQPKGEQFF.

This sequence joins TRBV10-1 and TRBJ2-3; D may be TRBD1 or TRBD2 (5 bases each). CDR3 length equals 13 residues. V was clipped by 4 bases and J by 2 bases, with 7 bases between them. Looked up from germline, CDR1 is WNHNN and CDR2 is SYGVQD (reference sequence). The CDR3 DNA reads TGCGCCAGCAGTGCCGGGGCCACAGATACGCAGTATTTT. Amino acid sequence: CASSAGATDTQYF.

V gene TRBV7-2 combines with J gene TRBJ1-2; 10 nucleotides align to TRBD1. The germline V gene has CDR1 SGHTA and CDR2 FQGNSA. CDR3 length: 15 amino acids. V was pared by 5 bases and J by 7 bases, with 10 bases of the junction left unmatched. The CDR3 DNA follows: TGTGCCAGCAGCCAGACCGTAGGACAGGGGGGTGGCTACACCTTC. This gives the protein CASSQTVGQGGGYTF. Combining the CDR3 with reference TRBV7-2 and TRBJ1-2 gives the whole variable domain GAGVSQSPSNKVTEKGKDVELRCDPISGHTALYWYRQSLGQGLEFLIYFQGNSAPDKSGLPSDRFSAERTGGSVSTLTIQRTQQEDSAVYLCASSQTVGQGGGYTFGSGTRLTVV.

The CDR3: CASSLGWTGELFF. CDR3 sequence (DNA): TGTGCCAGCAGCTTAGGCTGGACCGGGGAGCTGTTTTTT. This chain uses TRBV7-2 with TRBJ2-2; D uncertain. Germline V CDR1 and CDR2: SGHTA, FQGNSA. V lost 1 base to trimming and J lost 5 bases, with 5 bases between them. The CDR3 sequence is 13 residues long.

J is TRBJ1-2 and V is TRBV7-9; TRBD1 is a possible D gene (5 bases). The CDR3 runs to 15 residues. CDR1 is SEHNR and CDR2 is FQNEAQ in the germline V gene (reference sequence). V lost 4 bases to trimming and J lost 7 bases, with 19 bases between them. The CDR3, as DNA: TGTGCCAGCAGCTGGGGGGAGACTCCTCTTTCTGGCTACACCTTC. Its protein product is CASSWGETPLSGYTF.

The chain has TRBV6-6 and TRBJ1-6; D may be TRBD1 (6 bases). The V and J ends lost 3 bases and 10 bases respectively, with 13 bases between them. CDR3 length: 14 amino acids. The germline V gene encodes CDR1 MNHNY and CDR2 SVGAGI (reference sequence). CDR3 loop: CASSYLGARSPLHF. Written as DNA, the CDR3 is TGTGCCAGCAGTTATTTGGGGGCGCGATCACCCCTCCACTTT.

The chain uses TRBV18 and TRBJ2-7; TRBD2 matches at 8 bases. The CDR3 is 14 amino acids. V shed 3 bases, J shed 0 bases, and the junction held 1 base outside the gene matches. Germline V gene sequence: CDR1 KGHSH, CDR2 LQKENI. CDR3 nucleotide sequence: TGTGCCAGCTCACCCCGGGAGGGCTCCTACGAGCAGTACTTC. This sequence encodes CASSPREGSYEQYF.

The V gene is TRBV6-5, the J gene TRBJ1-1; D possibly corresponds to TRBD1 (6 bases). Germline V CDR1 and CDR2: MNHEY, SVGAGI. The germline V and J ends were trimmed by 6 bases and 4 bases, with 15 bases remaining between them. The CDR3 is 14 amino acids. The CDR3 reads CASSRLGGFTEAFF. Here the CDR3 DNA reads TGTGCCAGCAGCCGATTAGGGGGTTTCACTGAAGCTTTCTTT.

This clone was observed a handful of times. The rearrangement links TRBV6-5 to TRBJ1-2, with D perhaps TRBD1 (5 bases). Between the trimmed V and J ends, which lost 8 bases and 8 bases, there was a span of 24 bases. Germline V gives CDR1 MNHEY, CDR2 SVGAGI. This CDR3 is built from 15 residues. Here the CDR3 reads CASRSAVRGIEGYTF. The CDR3 DNA reads TGTGCCAGCCGCTCGGCCGTGCGGGGGATAGAGGGCTACACCTTC.

The rearrangement joins TRBV5-1 to TRBJ1-2, with TRBD1 matching over 8 bases. Germline V gene sequence: CDR1 SGHRS, CDR2 YFSETQ. CDR3 length equals 13 residues. V gave up 4 bases and J gave up 2 bases; unmatched junction bases: 1. The CDR3 DNA reads TGCGCCAGCAGCCGGGACAGGAACTATGGCTACACCTTC. This gives the protein CASSRDRNYGYTF.

The CDR3 nucleotides are TGTGCCAGCAGTGAAGCGGCGGGACAGGGAGCTTTCTTT. Residues: CASSEAAGQGAFF. This chain joins TRBV6-1 and TRBJ1-1, with 9 nucleotides matching TRBD1. With V trimmed by 0 bases and J by 10 bases, 3 bases remained unmatched. The CDR3 has 13 residues. Germline V lookup: CDR1 MNHNS, CDR2 SASEGT.

This clone was counted only a few times. V and J are TRBV5-1 and TRBJ1-1; D might be TRBD1 (5 bases). V lost 4 bases and J 5 bases, leaving 18 bases between the germline ends. CDR1 is SGHRS and CDR2 is YFSETQ in the germline V gene. This CDR3 region has 15 residues. CDR3 protein: CASSPSGMGVTEAFF. CDR3 nucleotide sequence: TGCGCCAGCAGCCCCAGCGGGATGGGGGTTACTGAAGCTTTCTTT.

The chain carries TRBV18 and TRBJ1-2, with TRBD1 identical over 8 bases. J lost 6 bases, V lost 1 base, and 4 bases had no gene match. The CDR3 contains 14 residues. The germline gives CDR1 KGHSH, CDR2 LQKENI. The CDR3 is CASSPRGTGDGYTF. CDR3 in DNA: TGTGCCAGCTCACCACGGGGGACAGGCGATGGCTACACCTTC.

In this sample, this clone turned up once. The chain links TRBV5-1 to TRBJ2-1, with 15 bases identical to TRBD2. J gave up 7 bases and V 4 bases, and 6 bases lay outside the gene matches. Germline loops: CDR1 SGHRS, CDR2 YFSETQ. The CDR3 loop spans 16 amino acids. The CDR3: CASSTGTSGGRNEQFF. DNA of the CDR3: TGCGCCAGCAGCACTGGGACTAGCGGGGGGCGGAATGAGCAGTTCTTC.

This chain joins TRBV2 and TRBJ2-5; 9 bases agree with TRBD2. In germline, CDR1 is SNHLY, CDR2 FYNNEI. The trim removed 3 bases at V and 5 bases at J, leaving 10 bases unmatched. The CDR3 runs 16 residues. CDR3 DNA: TGTGCCAGCAGTGATATCTTGCGGGGGGGCACCGAGACCCAGTACTTC. Translation gives CASSDILRGGTETQYF.